The clone carrying this T cell receptor beta chain appeared a few times. Antigen unknown. Then a second PCR, running about 7 to 11 cycles, was carried out with a sample-barcoded 5' primer and a J-beta primer mix. TCRdb itself ran the 5' RACE reads through MiXCR, one entry per CDR3 protein. Here the sample spans roughly 800,000 distinct CDR3 sequences, around 25% being singletons. This sample was taken from a study of blood T cells in healthy people across ages. General observations from the study: Fewer expanded clones and more diversity marked long-lived versus aged donors.

CDR1 is SGHAT and CDR2 is FQNNGV in the germline V gene. The CDR3 has 12 residues. With 0 bases removed from V and 11 bases from J, the gap between germline ends came to 9 bases. These records were also assigned to another study, of T cells of mothers and their children. As that report states: Sequencing returned over 8 million TCR beta CDR3 reads per mother and approximately 3 million per child.

The rearrangement links TRBV11-2 to TRBJ2-3; the D is unclear. The sequence was obtained from a boy between 10 and 17 years old in good health. The specimen was blood. CDR3 bases: TGTGCCAGCAGCTTAGATTTAGGTGGGCAGTATTTT. This encodes CASSLDLGGQYF.